Given below is one T cell receptor (beta chain) in context. This clone was seen more than once but under ten times. This clone's antigen is unknown. Base-call qualities are not available, and no considerably larger clone is one nucleotide away. The CDR3, from cysteine to phenylalanine, totals 17 residues. The DNA shown is the 51-base CDR3, in frame from base 1. The V end gives up 7 bases and the J end 4 bases, leaving 16 bases in the junction not matched to a gene. This specimen comes from a study of PD-1 blockade in classical Hodgkin lymphoma (dated by TCRdb to 2018 to 2020). Concerning the study at large: Nivolumab dosing was 3 mg/kg intravenously every 2 weeks, continuing until either disease progression or unacceptable toxicity. To define a peripheral blood immune signature of response to PD-1 blockade in classical Hodgkin lymphoma, the study combined TCR beta sequencing with CyTOF.

Overall study results and their limits: By C4D1, a significant rise was seen in CD4+ TCR diversity but not in CD8+ TCR diversity (p=0.0027 vs p=0.16), and the rise was most apparent among complete responders (p=0.02). Lower diversity was seen in patients whose nivolumab began less than 1 year after ASCT, and these patients were left out of later analyses so that immune reconstitution would not confound the results. The study covered only a single clinical trial cohort, and the causes of the repertoire differences, possibly disease activity or prior therapy, were still not defined. Trial patients achieving complete response had baseline diversity similar to newly diagnosed patients, whereas partial responders and progressors had significantly lower diversity. Baseline TCR diversity was reported to be lower in newly diagnosed patients than in healthy donors and to be lower still in relapsed/refractory patients.

The Qiagen DNeasy kit was used to extract genomic DNA both from unsorted PBMCs and from the negatively selected CD4+ and CD8+ fractions. TCR beta CDR3 regions were subjected to amplification by immunoSEQ multiplex PCR with primers that anneal to V and J segments. A synthetic immune receptor repertoire was used to minimize amplification bias, and any residual bias was removed computationally once sequencing was done. The source study handled its data this way. Repertoire diversity was quantified as the Shannon entropy index using custom Python scripts. Unsorted, CD4+ and CD8+ repertoires were analyzed separately, except in combined analyses where CD4+ and CD8+ sequences were merged in silico. Clonal expansion was defined as at least a 2-fold frequency increase after treatment relative to C1D1, with a pseudocount of 0.5 for undetected baseline clones. Singleton clones were defined as clones with 0 or 1 copy at C1D1, and non-singleton clones were defined as clones with 2 or more copies. Clones expanded in unsorted samples were annotated as CD4+, CD8+ or unknown by matching protein sequences in sorted samples from the same patient. Diversity changes from C1D1 to C4D1 were tested in paired samples using Wilcoxon tests. This is the immuneACCESS table as TCRdb keeps it, with only in-frame sequences that have V and J called. A part of the clones is gone; compared with another copy, unresolved V genes explain less than half, and the rest is unexplained. The D gene and trimming were derived from the DNA, and the V and J assignments and clone size from that table. The table for this sample lists just under 65,000 clones; just over 90% of them were counted only once. 8% of the sample rests with the top ten.

The sample's time point label, decoded: cycle 4 day 1 (C4D1), after six to seven weeks of nivolumab. Relapse after autologous stem cell transplantation had occurred in all trial patients, and cohorts A, B and C were distinguished by prior brentuximab vedotin exposure. The trial cohort included some 53 patients with relapsed/refractory classical Hodgkin lymphoma, and each patient had a best overall response of complete response, partial response or progressive disease. Trial patients were treated with single-agent nivolumab in the multi-cohort phase II CheckMate 205 trial. Best overall response was determined by an independent review committee according to the 2007 International Working Group response criteria. Trial PBMCs were collected immediately before nivolumab initiation (C1D1) and during therapy at cycle 2 day 1 and cycle 4 day 1. Peripheral blood was collected in 8 mL Vacutainer Cell Preparation Tubes, from which PBMCs were isolated by centrifugation and then cryopreserved.

The V and J genes are TRBV23-1 and TRBJ1-5; 7 bases in between match TRBD1. TRBV23-1 is an open reading frame, and its role is uncertain. The receptor was derived from a human donor with classical Hodgkin lymphoma. Here the sequenced sample was peripheral blood mononuclear cells (PBMCs), taken before the fourth cycle of nivolumab. The CDR3 region: CASTSMGEGAMNQPQHF. The DNA sequence is given as TGCGCCAGCACCTCAATGGGGGAGGGGGCAATGAATCAGCCCCAGCATTTT.